This T cell receptor (beta chain) was captured by sequencing in a study of blood T cells in healthy people across ages. Findings and limits, study-wide: Diversity figures based on one million T cells were deemed too low.

Investigators took around 10 milliliters of peripheral blood from every donor. A J-beta primer mix and a sample-barcoded 5' primer were used in a second PCR of about 7 to 12 cycles. Each of the cDNA molecules was tagged by a template-switch adaptor with 12 random nucleotides. Researchers report that each sample yielded at least 3 million CDR3-containing paired-end reads. TCRdb analysed the 5' RACE reads with MiXCR anew, one entry per CDR3 protein. The repertoire holds about 640,000 distinct CDR3 sequences, with about 53% as singletons. V lost 4 bases and J lost 3; bases outside the gene matches: 6. There are 15 residues in the CDR3. Germline lookup yields CDR1 MNHEY and CDR2 SMNVEV (reference sequence). Comment on this clonotype: What it binds is not known.

The chain joins TRBV27 to TRBJ2-1; 7 bases fit TRBD1. Sample: blood. The receptor was isolated from a man aged 55 to 70 in good health. The CDR3 loop is CASSSWGQLYNEQFF. The CDR3 DNA follows: TGTGCCAGCAGTTCCTGGGGACAGCTCTACAATGAGCAGTTCTTC.